This TCR beta chain was obtained from a study of graft-versus-host responses after intestinal transplantation. TCRdb's table, derived via immunoSEQ multiplex PCR, lists solely in-frame clones and lacks some. This repertoire shows approximately 97,000 clones, about 90% found once; its top ten account for roughly 0.07%. To note about this clone: The antigen is unknown.

The receptor was derived from a human donor who was the organ donor for an intestinal transplant. The material was unstimulated CD8+ T cells sorted from spleen or lymph node cells, obtained before transplant.

CDR3 nucleotide sequence: TGTGCCAGCAGTTTAGGGCAGGGAGGCCAGCCCCAGCATTTT. Its protein product is CASSLGQGGQPQHF. This chain joins TRBV27 and TRBJ1-5, with TRBD1 as a possible D gene (5 bases). CDR1 and CDR2 from the germline V gene are MNHEY and SMNVEV (reference sequence). Trimming removed 2 bases at V and 7 bases at J, with 12 bases between. The CDR3 contains 14 residues.